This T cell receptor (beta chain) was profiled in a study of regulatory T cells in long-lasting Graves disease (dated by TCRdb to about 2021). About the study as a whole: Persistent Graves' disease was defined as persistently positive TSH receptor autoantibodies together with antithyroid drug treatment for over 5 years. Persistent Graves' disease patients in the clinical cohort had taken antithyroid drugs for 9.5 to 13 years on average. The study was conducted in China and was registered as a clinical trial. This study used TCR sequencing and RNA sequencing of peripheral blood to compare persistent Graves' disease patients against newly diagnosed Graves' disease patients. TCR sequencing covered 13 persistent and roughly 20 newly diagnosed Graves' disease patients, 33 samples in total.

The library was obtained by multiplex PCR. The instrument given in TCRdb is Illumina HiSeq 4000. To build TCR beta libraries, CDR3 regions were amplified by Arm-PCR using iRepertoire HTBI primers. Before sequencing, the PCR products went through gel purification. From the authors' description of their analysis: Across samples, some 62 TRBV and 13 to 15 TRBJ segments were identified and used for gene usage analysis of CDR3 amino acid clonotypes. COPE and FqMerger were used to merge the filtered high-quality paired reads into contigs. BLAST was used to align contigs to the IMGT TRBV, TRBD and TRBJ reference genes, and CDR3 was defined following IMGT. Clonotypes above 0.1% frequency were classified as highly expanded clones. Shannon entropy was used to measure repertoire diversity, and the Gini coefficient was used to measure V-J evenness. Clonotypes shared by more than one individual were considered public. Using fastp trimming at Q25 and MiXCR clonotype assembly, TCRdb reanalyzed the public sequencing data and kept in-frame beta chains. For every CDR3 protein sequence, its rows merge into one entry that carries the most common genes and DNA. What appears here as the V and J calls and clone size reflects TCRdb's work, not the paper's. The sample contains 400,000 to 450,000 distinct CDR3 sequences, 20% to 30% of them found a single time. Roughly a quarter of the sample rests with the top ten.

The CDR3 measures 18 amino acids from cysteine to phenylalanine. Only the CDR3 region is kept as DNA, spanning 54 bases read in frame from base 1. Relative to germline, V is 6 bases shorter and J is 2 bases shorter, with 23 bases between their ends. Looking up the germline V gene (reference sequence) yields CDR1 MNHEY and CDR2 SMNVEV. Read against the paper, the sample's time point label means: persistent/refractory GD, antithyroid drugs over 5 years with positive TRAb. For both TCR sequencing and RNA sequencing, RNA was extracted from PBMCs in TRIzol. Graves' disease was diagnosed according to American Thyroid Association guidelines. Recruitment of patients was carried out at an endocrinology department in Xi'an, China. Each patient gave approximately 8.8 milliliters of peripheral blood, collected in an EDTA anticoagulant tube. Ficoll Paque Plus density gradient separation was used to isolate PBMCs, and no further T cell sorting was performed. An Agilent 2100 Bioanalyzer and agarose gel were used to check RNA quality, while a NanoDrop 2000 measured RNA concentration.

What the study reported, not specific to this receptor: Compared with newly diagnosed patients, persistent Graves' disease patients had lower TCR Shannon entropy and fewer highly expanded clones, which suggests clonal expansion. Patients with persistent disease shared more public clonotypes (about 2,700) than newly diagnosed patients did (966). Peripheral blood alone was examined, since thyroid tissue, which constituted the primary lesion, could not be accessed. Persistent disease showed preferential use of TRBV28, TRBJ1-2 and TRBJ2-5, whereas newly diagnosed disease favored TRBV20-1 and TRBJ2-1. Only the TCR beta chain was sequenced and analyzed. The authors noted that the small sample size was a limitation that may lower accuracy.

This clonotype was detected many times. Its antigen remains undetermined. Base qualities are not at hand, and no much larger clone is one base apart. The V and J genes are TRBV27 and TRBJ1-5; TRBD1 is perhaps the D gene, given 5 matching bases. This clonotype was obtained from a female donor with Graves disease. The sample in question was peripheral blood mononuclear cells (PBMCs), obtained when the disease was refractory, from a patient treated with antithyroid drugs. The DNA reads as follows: TGTGCCAGCAGGGAATCCGGGACGCCAGAATCGGGCAATCAGCCCCAGCATTTT. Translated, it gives CASRESGTPESGNQPQHF.